One sample yielded the 3 T cell receptor beta chains listed below, sequenced in a study of cytomegalovirus exposure and HLA in healthy donors. The table came from immunoSEQ multiplex PCR; TCRdb's copy has only in-frame clones and leaves some out. Of about 130,000 clones listed, around 92% are singletons. The sample was PBMCs. The origin of the receptors is a man aged 30-40 years in good health and CMV-seronegative.

In its sample, this clone was seen once. This chain uses TRBV5-1 with TRBJ2-1; the match to TRBD2 covers 11 bases. CDR1 is SGHRS, CDR2 YFSETQ, per germline. J was trimmed by 4 bases and V by 4 bases; bases with no gene match: 4. The length of the CDR3 is 15 residues. The CDR3 is CASSTGTSGYNEQFF. The CDR3 DNA sequence: TGCGCCAGCAGCACTGGGACTAGCGGTTACAATGAGCAGTTCTTC.

The chain carries TRBV18 and TRBJ1-2; TRBD1 might be the D (6 bases). Germline CDR1 is KGHSH and CDR2 is LQKENI. The CDR3 is made up of 14 amino acids. V gave up 8 bases and J gave up 3 bases, with 16 bases separating them. The CDR3, as DNA: TGTGCCAGCACCAGCAGGGGAATTCACTATGGCTACACCTTC. It encodes CASTSRGIHYGYTF.

The chain recombines TRBV7-2 with TRBJ2-7; D is perhaps TRBD1 (6 bases). Trimming stripped 2 bases from V and 8 bases from J, with 22 bases between. Germline lookup yields CDR1 SGHTA and CDR2 FQGNSA. This CDR3 is built from 16 residues. The CDR3 sequence is CASSLRAQGLLHQQYF. For the CDR3, the DNA is TGTGCCAGCAGCTTAAGGGCACAGGGCCTCCTACACCAGCAGTACTTC.